There are many counts of the clone carrying this TCR beta chain. The sample is drawn from a study of tumor-infiltrating lymphocytes in oesophageal squamous cell carcinoma. TCRdb re-analysed the PCR reads in MiXCR, keeping a single row per CDR3 protein. The data hold some 16,000 distinct CDR3 sequences, with roughly 55% observed a single time. The CDR3 sequence is 15 residues long. The V end lost 1 base, the J end lost 7 bases, and 15 bases lay between the germline ends. Germline loops: CDR1 SGHDT, CDR2 YYEEEE. Sequencing was done on a sample of esophageal tumor tissue. This chain links TRBV5-6 with TRBJ1-5, with D maybe TRBD1 (6 bases). The TCR sequence derives from a male donor with esophageal squamous cell carcinoma. CDR3 sequence reads: CASSLSRGKRQPQHF. CDR3 nucleotides: TGTGCCAGCAGCTTGTCCAGGGGTAAGAGGCAGCCCCAGCATTTT.